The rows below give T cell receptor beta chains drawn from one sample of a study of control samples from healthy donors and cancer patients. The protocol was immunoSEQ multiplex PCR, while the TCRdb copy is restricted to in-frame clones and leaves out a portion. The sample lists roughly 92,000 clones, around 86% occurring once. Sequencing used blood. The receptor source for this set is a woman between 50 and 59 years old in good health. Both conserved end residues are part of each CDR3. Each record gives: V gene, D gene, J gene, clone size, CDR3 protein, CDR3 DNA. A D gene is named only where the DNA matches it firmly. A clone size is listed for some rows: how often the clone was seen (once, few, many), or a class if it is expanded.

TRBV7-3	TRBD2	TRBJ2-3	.	CASSLTSGSYTQYF	TGTGCCAGCAGCTTGACTAGCGGGAGTTATACGCAGTATTTT
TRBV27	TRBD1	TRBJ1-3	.	CASSRGLSGNTIYF	TGTGCCAGCAGCAGGGGGCTTTCTGGAAACACCATATATTTT
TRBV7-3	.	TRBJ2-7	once	CASSRQPTQTEFTYEQYF	TGTGCCAGCAGCCGACAACCGACTCAGACTGAATTTACCTACGAGCAGTACTTC
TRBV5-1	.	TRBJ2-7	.	CASSLVGQPYEQYF	TGCGCCAGCAGCTTGGTTGGTCAGCCCTACGAGCAGTACTTC
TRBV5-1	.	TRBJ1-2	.	CASTTSSGDGYTF	TGCGCCAGCACTACAAGTTCAGGCGATGGCTACACCTTC
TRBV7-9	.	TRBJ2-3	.	CASSPRDTQYF	TGTGCCAGCAGCCCCCGAGATACGCAGTATTTT
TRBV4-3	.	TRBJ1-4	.	CASSRGVYEKLFF	TGCGCCAGCAGCCGCGGGGTGTACGAAAAACTGTTTTTT
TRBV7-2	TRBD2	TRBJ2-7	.	CASSKPGLAGGLGKGEQYF	TGTGCCAGCAGCAAACCGGGACTAGCGGGGGGCCTGGGGAAAGGCGAGCAGTACTTC
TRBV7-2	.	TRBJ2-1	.	CASSLGAGTGGVEQFF	TGTGCCAGCAGCTTAGGGGCCGGGACTGGGGGTGTTGAGCAGTTCTTC
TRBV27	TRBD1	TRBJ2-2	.	CASSTRDRGNTEELFF	TGTGCCAGCAGTACCCGGGACAGGGGAAACACCGAGGAGCTGTTTTTT
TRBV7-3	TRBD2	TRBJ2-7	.	CASSPHGGSYEQYF	TGTGCCAGCAGCCCCCACGGGGGGTCCTACGAGCAGTACTTC
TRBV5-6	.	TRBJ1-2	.	CASSLNGENYGYTF	TGTGCCAGCAGCTTGAATGGGGAAAACTATGGCTACACCTTC
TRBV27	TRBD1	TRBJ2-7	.	CASSLIGGPTYEQYF	TGTGCCAGCAGTTTAATAGGGGGCCCCACCTACGAGCAGTACTTC
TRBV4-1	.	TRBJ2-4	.	CASSQSPTVLAKNIQYF	TGCGCCAGCAGCCAATCCCCGACAGTACTAGCCAAAAACATTCAGTACTTC
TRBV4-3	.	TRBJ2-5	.	CASSQVGFNWGETQYF	TGCGCCAGCAGCCAAGTAGGGTTTAATTGGGGAGAGACCCAGTACTTC
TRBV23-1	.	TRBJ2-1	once	CASKRRGGQSYNEQFF	TGCGCCAGCAAACGCAGGGGAGGACAGAGTTACAATGAGCAGTTCTTC
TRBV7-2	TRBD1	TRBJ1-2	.	CASSLQTGSGGYGYTF	TGTGCCAGCAGCTTGCAGACCGGGTCAGGGGGATATGGCTACACCTTC